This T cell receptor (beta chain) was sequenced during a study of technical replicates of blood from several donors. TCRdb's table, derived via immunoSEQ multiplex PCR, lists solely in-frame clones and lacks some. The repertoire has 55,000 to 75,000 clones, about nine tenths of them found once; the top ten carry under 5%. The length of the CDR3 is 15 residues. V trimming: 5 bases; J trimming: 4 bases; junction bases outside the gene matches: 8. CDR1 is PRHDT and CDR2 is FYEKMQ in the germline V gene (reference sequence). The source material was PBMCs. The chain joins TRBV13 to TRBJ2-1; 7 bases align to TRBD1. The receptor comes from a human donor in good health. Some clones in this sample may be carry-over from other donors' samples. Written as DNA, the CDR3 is TGTGCCAGCAGCCGTACGGGACAGCTTTACAATGAGCAGTTCTTC. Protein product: CASSRTGQLYNEQFF.